This TCR beta chain was retrieved from a study of a mutant IDH1 vaccine in newly diagnosed glioma (dated by TCRdb to the early 2020s). Broadly, across the study: Vaccination began 4-6 weeks after radiotherapy alone, or alongside temozolomide cycles in the chemotherapy-containing groups. Of the 25 to 40 treated patients, approximately 60% were male and approximately 38% were female, and the mean age was roughly 40 years. Prior to enrollment, standard therapy consisting of radiotherapy alone, temozolomide alone, or radiochemotherapy with temozolomide had been administered to patients, with the combination being received by most patients. The week-35 safety follow-up took place at visit V12, and the week-47 end of study took place at visit V13. Peripheral blood samples were drawn at six visits, namely V03 (baseline), V05, V07, V10, V12 and V13. Longitudinal TCRB deep sequencing was done for 25 to 30 treated patients, wherever samples were available for exploratory analyses.

For this clone: Its antigen specificity is not known. One base away there is no much larger clone; base qualities are not given.

Including the terminal cysteine and phenylalanine, the CDR3 comprises 14 residues. Kept here is only the CDR3 DNA, which spans 42 bases and is read in frame from base 1. The germline V end is reduced by 6 bases and the J end by 4 bases; junction bases left unmatched: 6. CDR1 MNHNS and CDR2 SASEGT were looked up in the germline V gene. Paper-wide results and their limitations: According to the authors, sample limitations meant that analyses of patient blood samples could not be reproduced. Across multiple MHC alleles, vaccine-induced immune responses were seen in nearly 95% of patients. PBMC samples for TCRB deep sequencing were selected based on availability. Pseudoprogression seemed to be unrelated to changes in the top peripheral T cell clonotypes found by TCRB sequencing.

This specimen's time point label, per the study, means: week 35, safety follow-up. A 20-mer mutant IDH1 peptide at 300 micrograms in Montanide made up each vaccine dose, which was injected subcutaneously together with topical imiquimod. Across visits V03 through V10, patients got a total of eight vaccinations, given in weeks 1, 3, 5, 7, 11, 15, 19 and 23. Donors had newly diagnosed WHO grade 3 or 4 IDH1-mutant astrocytomas with loss of nuclear ATRX. The samples were drawn from NOA16, a multicentre, single-arm, open-label phase I trial in Germany that tested a mutant IDH1 peptide vaccine in humans for the first time. Genomic DNA for TCRB sequencing was extracted from EDTA blood using the DNeasy Blood and Tissue Kit. Receptors were amplified or captured by the immunoSEQ multiplex PCR assay. Rearranged TCR beta chain sequences were amplified using the hsTCRB Kit according to the manufacturer's protocol. An Illumina MiSeq was used to sequence the TCRB libraries. The original methods were these. The proprietary platform of the kit vendor was used for demultiplexing, trimming and gene mapping. The source is immuneACCESS, and TCRdb retained only in-frame sequences with V and J called. Part of the clones is not carried over; for the studies checked, unresolved V genes explain less than half of this, and the remainder is unexplained. V and J calls and clone size follow that table, whereas D and trimming were derived from the DNA. This sample gives some 42,000 clones in total; approximately 83% of them show up just once. Approximately 4.8% of the sample goes to the ten largest clones.

The sequencing here drew on PBMCs, taken from a glioma patient whose treatment included an IDH1 peptide vaccine. The receptor was isolated from a woman aged 45-65 years with glioma. The sequence links TRBV6-1 to TRBJ1-2, and 9 junctional nucleotides match TRBD1. The bases are TGTGCCAGCAGGTTGGGACAGGGATTCTATGGCTACACCTTC. Translation gives CASRLGQGFYGYTF.